These T cell receptor beta chains were read from a single sample in a study of T cell responses to AZD1222 COVID-19 vaccine. Libraries were prepared by immunoSEQ multiplex PCR; TCRdb keeps only in-frame clonotypes and omits some of them. The top ten clones hold less than 3.5% of a sample with fewer than 120,000 clones, approximately 90% of them seen once. This sample comprised peripheral blood, obtained on day 0 of AZD1222 vaccination. These receptors originate from an adult in good health. Each CDR3 is given with its conserved first and last residue. Fields, in order: D gene, clone size, J gene, V gene, CDR3 DNA, CDR3 protein. D genes are given only for firm matches. Rows may omit the clone size; those that give it use once, few, many or a size class.

d_gene: -; abundance: -; j_gene: TRBJ2-1; v_gene: TRBV7-3; CDR3nt: TGTGCCAGCAGCTTACAGGGTAACTCCTACAATGAGCAGTTCTTC; CDR3aa: CASSLQGNSYNEQFF
d_gene: -; abundance: -; j_gene: TRBJ1-5; v_gene: TRBV7-3; CDR3nt: TGTGCCAGCAGCTTAGATCTTCAGGGGCCCCAGCATTTT; CDR3aa: CASSLDLQGPQHF
d_gene: -; abundance: -; j_gene: TRBJ1-1; v_gene: TRBV18; CDR3nt: TGTGCCAGCTCACCACTTGGGGGTCTAGGCACTGAAGCTTTCTTT; CDR3aa: CASSPLGGLGTEAFF
d_gene: TRBD2; abundance: -; j_gene: TRBJ2-7; v_gene: TRBV3-1/TRBV3-2; CDR3nt: TGTGCCAGCAGCCAGGGACCGGGACTAGCAAAGTACTTC; CDR3aa: CASSQGPGLAKYF
d_gene: -; abundance: -; j_gene: TRBJ1-2; v_gene: TRBV9; CDR3nt: TGTGCCAGCAGCGGGGGCAACCCCTATGGCTACACCTTC; CDR3aa: CASSGGNPYGYTF
d_gene: -; abundance: -; j_gene: TRBJ1-2; v_gene: TRBV25-1; CDR3nt: TGTGCCAGCAGTGAATTCAGTAACTATGGCTACACCTTC; CDR3aa: CASSEFSNYGYTF
d_gene: -; abundance: -; j_gene: TRBJ2-6; v_gene: TRBV24-1; CDR3nt: TGTGCCACCGACAGTAGCTCTGGGGCCAACGTCCTGACTTTC; CDR3aa: CATDSSSGANVLTF
d_gene: TRBD2; abundance: -; j_gene: TRBJ2-7; v_gene: TRBV28; CDR3nt: TGTGCCAGCAGTTTACTTCTACCGGGACTAGCGGGAGGGCCCAGACTCTTC; CDR3aa: CASSLLLPGLAGGPRLF
d_gene: -; abundance: -; j_gene: TRBJ1-2; v_gene: TRBV9; CDR3nt: TGTGCCAGCAGCGGGGTGGTAGGGGGTCTACCCAACTATGGCTACACCTTC; CDR3aa: CASSGVVGGLPNYGYTF
d_gene: TRBD2; abundance: -; j_gene: TRBJ2-1; v_gene: TRBV5-3; CDR3nt: TGTGCCAGAAGCTCTTACCGGGGGGGTGTAGAGAATGAGCAGTTCTTC; CDR3aa: CARSSYRGGVENEQFF
d_gene: -; abundance: once; j_gene: TRBJ2-1; v_gene: TRBV12-5; CDR3nt: TGTGCTAGTGGTCCAGGGTACCCCGACAATGAGCAGTTCTTC; CDR3aa: CASGPGYPDNEQFF
d_gene: -; abundance: -; j_gene: TRBJ1-1; v_gene: TRBV6-5; CDR3nt: TGTGCCAGCAGTCCACAGGGAATGGGCGAAGCTTTCTTT; CDR3aa: CASSPQGMGEAFF
d_gene: -; abundance: -; j_gene: TRBJ1-5; v_gene: TRBV2; CDR3nt: TGTGCCAGCAGTGAACAGGTAGGGGGTCATCAGCCCCAGCATTTT; CDR3aa: CASSEQVGGHQPQHF
d_gene: -; abundance: -; j_gene: TRBJ1-5; v_gene: TRBV6-2/TRBV6-3; CDR3nt: TGTGCCAGCAGTTACACTTTTGAGGACAGTTTCAATCAGCCCCAGCATTTT; CDR3aa: CASSYTFEDSFNQPQHF
d_gene: -; abundance: -; j_gene: TRBJ2-7; v_gene: TRBV5-1; CDR3nt: TGCGCCAGCAGCTCCCGGGTGCCGATTGACTCCTACGAGCAGTACTTC; CDR3aa: CASSSRVPIDSYEQYF
d_gene: TRBD2; abundance: -; j_gene: TRBJ2-2; v_gene: TRBV4-2; CDR3nt: TGTGCCAGCAGCCAAGATGTGGGACTAGCCGGGGAGCTGTTTTTT; CDR3aa: CASSQDVGLAGELFF
d_gene: TRBD1; abundance: -; j_gene: TRBJ1-5; v_gene: TRBV7-7; CDR3nt: TGTGCTAGCAGCGGGGACAGGGATCATCAGCCCCAGCATTTT; CDR3aa: CASSGDRDHQPQHF
d_gene: TRBD2; abundance: -; j_gene: TRBJ2-1; v_gene: TRBV6-1; CDR3nt: TGTGCCAGCAGTGAATTAGGGACTACCATGGGGTTCTTC; CDR3aa: CASSELGTTMGFF
d_gene: TRBD1; abundance: few; j_gene: TRBJ2-7; v_gene: TRBV5-1; CDR3nt: TGCGCCAGCAGCACCGGGACAGTTCCCTACGAGCAGTACTTC; CDR3aa: CASSTGTVPYEQYF
d_gene: -; abundance: -; j_gene: TRBJ2-5; v_gene: TRBV10-3; CDR3nt: TGTGCCATCAGTGAGTCGTGGTTGGCAAATCAAGAGACCCAGTACTTC; CDR3aa: CAISESWLANQETQYF
d_gene: -; abundance: -; j_gene: TRBJ1-5; v_gene: TRBV24-1; CDR3nt: TGTGCCACCAGTGACCGGGGACCCAAGCAAGATCAGCCCCAGCATTTT; CDR3aa: CATSDRGPKQDQPQHF
d_gene: -; abundance: -; j_gene: TRBJ1-1; v_gene: TRBV7-2; CDR3nt: TGTGCCAGCAGCTTAGGAAGGGGGGCGCATGGTGAAGCTTTCTTT; CDR3aa: CASSLGRGAHGEAFF
d_gene: TRBD1; abundance: -; j_gene: TRBJ1-2; v_gene: TRBV10-3; CDR3nt: TGTGCCATCAGTGGGCAGGGGGCGGTAGGTGGCTACACCTTC; CDR3aa: CAISGQGAVGGYTF
d_gene: -; abundance: -; j_gene: TRBJ2-2; v_gene: TRBV24-1; CDR3nt: TGTGCCACCAAACCGCGGATGACCCGGGAAACCGAGGAGCTGTTTTTT; CDR3aa: CATKPRMTRETEELFF
d_gene: -; abundance: -; j_gene: TRBJ1-5; v_gene: TRBV6-5; CDR3nt: TGTGCCAGCAGGCTTCTCAGGGGAGGGGGGCCCCAGCATTTT; CDR3aa: CASRLLRGGGPQHF
d_gene: TRBD1; abundance: -; j_gene: TRBJ2-3; v_gene: TRBV5-1; CDR3nt: TGCGCCAGCCATCCTCAGGGGGGCACAGATACGCAGTATTTT; CDR3aa: CASHPQGGTDTQYF
d_gene: TRBD2; abundance: -; j_gene: TRBJ2-2; v_gene: TRBV5-1; CDR3nt: TGCGCCAGCAGGACCCGAGCTAGCGGGAGCTTGTTGGGCGGGGAGCTGTTTTTT; CDR3aa: CASRTRASGSLLGGELFF
d_gene: -; abundance: -; j_gene: TRBJ2-2; v_gene: TRBV5-1; CDR3nt: TGCGCCAGCACCGGGACGCTGAACACCGGGGAGCTGTTTTTT; CDR3aa: CASTGTLNTGELFF
d_gene: TRBD2; abundance: -; j_gene: TRBJ2-1; v_gene: TRBV14; CDR3nt: TGTGCCAGCAGCCAAGTTACTAGCGGGGGACAGTTCTTC; CDR3aa: CASSQVTSGGQFF
d_gene: TRBD1; abundance: -; j_gene: TRBJ1-1; v_gene: TRBV19; CDR3nt: TGTGCCAGTAGAGTGGACAGGAGGAGAGTAGCTTTCTTT; CDR3aa: CASRVDRRRVAFF
d_gene: TRBD2; abundance: -; j_gene: TRBJ2-3; v_gene: TRBV7-6; CDR3nt: TGTGCCAGCAGCCTAGGCGGGAGCACCTTCACAGATACGCAGTATTTT; CDR3aa: CASSLGGSTFTDTQYF
d_gene: TRBD2; abundance: few; j_gene: TRBJ2-5; v_gene: TRBV6-5; CDR3nt: TGTGCCAGCAGTGACTCTAGCGGGGGGCGGCAGACCCAGTACTTC; CDR3aa: CASSDSSGGRQTQYF
d_gene: TRBD1; abundance: -; j_gene: TRBJ2-1; v_gene: TRBV5-1; CDR3nt: TGCGCCAGCAGGGTCGGCGACAGGGGGAGTGAGCAGTTCTTC; CDR3aa: CASRVGDRGSEQFF
d_gene: -; abundance: -; j_gene: TRBJ2-5; v_gene: TRBV28; CDR3nt: TGTGCCAGCAGAGCCAGCGAGGGGACCCAGTACTTC; CDR3aa: CASRASEGTQYF
d_gene: -; abundance: -; j_gene: TRBJ1-5; v_gene: TRBV18; CDR3nt: TGTGCCAGCTCACCACAGGGGAATTTCAATCAGCCCCAGCATTTT; CDR3aa: CASSPQGNFNQPQHF
d_gene: -; abundance: -; j_gene: TRBJ1-1; v_gene: TRBV28; CDR3nt: TGTGCCAGCAGTCCCAGGGTAGGGGGGGGACCTTTCTTT; CDR3aa: CASSPRVGGGPFF
d_gene: TRBD2; abundance: -; j_gene: TRBJ2-7; v_gene: TRBV29-1; CDR3nt: TGCAGCGTTTCCCGGGGGGGCGAGCAGTACTTC; CDR3aa: CSVSRGGEQYF
d_gene: TRBD1; abundance: -; j_gene: TRBJ1-2; v_gene: TRBV9; CDR3nt: TGTGCCAGCAGCGGAGAAGGGACAGGGTCCCTCTATGGCTACACCTTC; CDR3aa: CASSGEGTGSLYGYTF
d_gene: TRBD1; abundance: -; j_gene: TRBJ2-5; v_gene: TRBV6-1; CDR3nt: TGTGCCAGCAGTGAACAGGGGGCCAGAGAGACCCAGTACTTC; CDR3aa: CASSEQGARETQYF
d_gene: -; abundance: -; j_gene: TRBJ2-2; v_gene: TRBV7-8; CDR3nt: TGTGCCAGCAGCCAACCGGGGGGCTACACCGGGGAGCTGTTTTTT; CDR3aa: CASSQPGGYTGELFF